The 23 T cell receptor beta chains below all came from one sample that was sequenced in a study of shared clonotypes between healthy human individuals. The naive CD8 population came from CD45RO-negative cells selected for CCR7, without terminally differentiated effector memory CD45RA+ cells. TCRdb's table, derived via immunoSEQ multiplex PCR, lists solely in-frame clones and lacks some. The sample holds 1.5 million to 2.5 million clones, over 85% seen once. Sequenced: naive CD8+ T cells sorted from blood. These receptors originate from a man between 18 and 29 years old in good health.

This sequence joins TRBV6-5 and TRBJ2-7; D perhaps matches TRBD2 (6 bases). The CDR3 is 13 residues long. The ends were cut back, 2 bases at V and 7 bases at J, with 12 bases in the middle. Germline lookup yields CDR1 MNHEY and CDR2 SVGAGI. The CDR3 nucleotides read TGTGCCAGCAGTTACGAGCGGGTGGATGAGCAGTACTTC. It translates to CASSYERVDEQYF.

The rearrangement links TRBV4-1 to TRBJ2-1; unclear D gene. The CDR3 covers 11 residues. V dropped 0 bases and J dropped 9 bases, with 3 bases sitting between them. Germline loops: CDR1 MGHRA, CDR2 YSYEKL. The CDR3 DNA reads TGCGCCAGCAGCCAAGATTTTGAGCAGTTCTTC. Its translation is CASSQDFEQFF.

This clone has just one count. The CDR3 protein is CASSLGEFSNQPQHF. In DNA form, the CDR3 reads TGTGCCAGCAGTTTAGGAGAATTTAGCAATCAGCCCCAGCATTTT. The V gene is TRBV28, the J gene TRBJ1-5; no clear D gene. Trimming stripped 2 bases from V and 0 bases from J, with 8 bases between. The germline CDR1 and CDR2 sequences are MDHEN and SYDVKM. The CDR3 sequence is 15 residues long.

The chain is built from TRBV4-1 and TRBJ1-1; 9 bases are a match to TRBD1. The V gene end was trimmed by 5 bases and the J gene end by 4 bases; junction bases not matched to a gene: 8. Germline assignment: CDR1 MGHRA and CDR2 YSYEKL. This CDR3 spans 15 amino acids. The CDR3 sequence: CASSAPGTGSTEAFF. CDR3 sequence (DNA): TGCGCCAGCAGCGCCCCCGGGACAGGGTCCACTGAAGCTTTCTTT.

The genes are TRBV4-1 and TRBJ1-1, with D tentatively TRBD1 (5 bases). This CDR3 is built from 16 residues. The V end lost 1 base, the J end lost 0 bases, and 12 bases lay between the germline ends. Germline V gene data show CDR1 as MGHRA and CDR2 as YSYEKL. This CDR3 reads CASSQAWGGLNTEAFF. In DNA, the CDR3 is TGCGCCAGCAGCCAAGCCTGGGGGGGGTTGAACACTGAAGCTTTCTTT.

The rearrangement joins TRBV6-5 to TRBJ2-1, with a weak D call TRBD2 (7 bases). CDR1 and CDR2 from the germline V gene are MNHEY and SVGAGI. The CDR3 has 12 residues. V lost 6 bases to trimming and J lost 8 bases, with 11 bases between them. In nucleotides, the CDR3 is TGTGCCAGCAGGCTGGGGGGGCATGAGCAGTTCTTC. Its translation is CASRLGGHEQFF.

V and J are TRBV5-4 and TRBJ2-7, with D perhaps matching TRBD2 (5 bases). The V gene lost 2 bases and the J gene lost 7 bases, with 13 bases spanning the gap. Germline CDR1 SGHNT, CDR2 YYREEE (reference sequence). The CDR3 loop spans 13 amino acids. As DNA, the CDR3 is TGTGCCAGCAGCTTTGGAAGCGGCTGGGAGCAGTACTTC. Translated, it gives CASSFGSGWEQYF.

This chain joins TRBV7-2 and TRBJ2-1, with D tentatively TRBD1 (6 bases). Germline values: CDR1 SGHTA, CDR2 FQGNSA. This CDR3 is 16 amino acids long. V was cut by 1 base and J by 2 bases, with 12 bases left in between. The chain's CDR3 is CASSLEDSPAYNEQFF. The CDR3 region has the DNA TGTGCCAGCAGCTTAGAGGACAGTCCCGCCTACAATGAGCAGTTCTTC.

Worth noting for this clone: Other DNA sequences within the sample encode an identical CDR3. The chain combines TRBV6-6 with TRBJ2-7; TRBD1 matches 7 bases. V dropped 2 bases and J dropped 6; count of bases not matched to a gene: 13. CDR1 is MNHNY and CDR2 is SVGAGI in the germline V gene (reference sequence). This CDR3 spans 16 amino acids. In DNA, the CDR3 is TGTGCCAGCAGTTACCATAAACAAGGGACAGAGGGCGAGCAGTACTTC. Protein: CASSYHKQGTEGEQYF.

The chain links TRBV10-2 to TRBJ1-1, with D possibly being TRBD1 (6 bases). From germline, CDR1 is WSHSY and CDR2 SAAADI. V was clipped by 7 bases and J by 1 base, with 13 bases between them. There are 14 residues in the CDR3. CDR3 in amino acids: CASNLGGGNTEAFF. The CDR3 nucleotides are TGCGCCAGCAACTTAGGGGGGGGGAACACTGAAGCTTTCTTT.

This chain uses TRBV27 with TRBJ2-7; a possible D gene is TRBD1 (6 bases). CDR3 length: 13 amino acids. Per the germline V gene, CDR1 is MNHEY and CDR2 is SMNVEV (reference sequence). With 0 bases removed from V and 6 bases from J, the gap between germline ends came to 9 bases. For the CDR3, the DNA is TGTGCCAGCAGTTTATCACCAGGGGTCGAGCAGTACTTC. Its translation: CASSLSPGVEQYF.

With regard to this clone: This sample includes further DNA sequences coding for the same CDR3. V is TRBV9 and J is TRBJ1-5; 10 bases fit TRBD1. The CDR3 runs 15 residues. Unmatched junction bases numbered 2, after V lost 0 bases and J lost 5 bases. Germline V CDR1 and CDR2: SGDLS, YYNGEE. The CDR3 bases are TGTGCCAGCAGCGTAGAAGGGACAGGGGATCAGCCCCAGCATTTT. Protein: CASSVEGTGDQPQHF.

The chain uses TRBV7-3 and TRBJ2-2; tentatively, D is TRBD1 or TRBD2 (5 bases each). CDR3 length: 16 residues. The germline V gene has CDR1 SGHTA and CDR2 FQGTGA. V dropped 4 bases and J dropped 0 bases, with 12 bases sitting between them. CDR3 coding DNA: TGTGCCAGCAGCTCGCCGGGACGGACGAACACCGGGGAGCTGTTTTTT. Translating it yields CASSSPGRTNTGELFF.

V is TRBV14 and J is TRBJ1-6; TRBD1 is a possible D gene (6 bases). V lost 9 bases, J lost 3 bases, and 24 bases lay in between. This CDR3 comprises 18 residues. Germline CDR1 and CDR2: SGHDN and FVKESK. CDR3: CASTSGAYTTYYNSPLHF. CDR3 nucleotides: TGTGCCAGTACATCAGGGGCCTACACTACCTACTATAATTCACCCCTCCACTTT.

This clone was seen a few times. The V and J genes are TRBV11-2 and TRBJ1-1, with D unresolved. The CDR3 is 12 residues long. In germline, CDR1 is SGHAT, CDR2 FQNNGV. V lost 2 bases, J lost 4 bases, and 5 bases lay in between. CDR3 DNA sequence: TGTGCCAGCAGCTTACTGCCCACTGAAGCTTTCTTT. This encodes CASSLLPTEAFF.

This clone came up a few times. The rearrangement uses TRBV7-2 and TRBJ1-5; no reliable D call. CDR1 is SGHTA and CDR2 is FQGNSA in the germline V gene. Trimming removed 11 bases at V and 4 bases at J, with 12 bases between. The CDR3 runs 12 residues. This chain's CDR3 is CAVGIVNQPQHF. In nucleotides, the CDR3 is TGTGCCGTTGGGATCGTTAATCAGCCCCAGCATTTT.

The chain has TRBV4-3 and TRBJ2-1, with TRBD1 matching 10 bases. The V segment lost 4 bases and the J segment 4 bases; nucleotides outside the gene matches: 4. CDR1 is LGHNA and CDR2 is YSLEER in the germline V gene. The CDR3 is 15 amino acids. The CDR3 sequence: CASSLDRGLYNEQFF. CDR3 nucleotides: TGCGCCAGCAGCCTTGACAGGGGGCTTTACAATGAGCAGTTCTTC.

This clone was observed a single time. The rearrangement uses TRBV10-1 and TRBJ2-2; D gene ambiguous. The germline CDR1 and CDR2 sequences are WNHNN and SYGVQD (reference sequence). CDR3 length equals 16 residues. Trimming cost V 2 bases and J 0 bases, with 10 bases left between them. CDR3: CASSENRFPNTGELFF. The DNA of the CDR3 is TGCGCCAGCAGTGAGAACCGGTTCCCGAACACCGGGGAGCTGTTTTTT.

The sample holds one count of this clone. The chain employs TRBV13 and TRBJ2-6; D is ambiguous. The CDR3 runs 17 residues. V was pared by 3 bases and J by 0 bases, with 12 bases between. Germline loops: CDR1 PRHDT, CDR2 FYEKMQ (reference sequence). In DNA form, the CDR3 reads TGTGCCAGCAGCTTTCCCCAAACAGACTCTGGGGCCAACGTCCTGACTTTC. This codes for CASSFPQTDSGANVLTF.

The rearrangement uses TRBV7-2 and TRBJ2-1; 7 bases are a match to TRBD2. The V gene end was trimmed by 5 bases and the J gene end by 8 bases; junction bases not matched to a gene: 3. This CDR3 comprises 12 residues. Germline V gene lookup returns CDR1 SGHTA and CDR2 FQGNSA. The CDR3 region has the DNA TGTGCCAGCAGCGGCACTAGCGATGAGCAGTTCTTC. Protein product: CASSGTSDEQFF.

Concerning this clone itself: Other DNA sequences from this sample encode an identical CDR3 as well. This sequence joins TRBV5-5 and TRBJ1-1; no firm D call. V was clipped by 4 bases and J by 4 bases, with 8 bases between them. The CDR3 has 12 amino acids. Germline V gene data show CDR1 as SGHKS and CDR2 as YYEKEE (reference sequence). The DNA of the CDR3 is TGTGCCAGCAGCCTGGGTCCCACTGAAGCTTTCTTT. Amino acid sequence: CASSLGPTEAFF.

This clone was seen more than once but under ten times. The chain links TRBV10-3 to TRBJ2-7; TRBD1 matches at 9 bases. The CDR3 runs 14 residues. Trimming at V came to 3 bases and at J to 5 bases, leaving 5 bases not matched to a gene. Per germline, CDR1 ENHRY and CDR2 SYGVKD. The CDR3 region is CAISDSDRGNEQYF. The CDR3 DNA reads as TGTGCCATCAGTGATTCGGACAGGGGAAACGAGCAGTACTTC.

This rearrangement joins TRBV11-2 to TRBJ2-3; maybe TRBD1 (6 bases). V was clipped by 5 bases and J by 2 bases, with 17 bases between them. CDR1 and CDR2 from the germline V gene are SGHAT and FQNNGV. The CDR3 contains 16 residues. The CDR3: CASSPDWGRDTDTQYF. In DNA form, the CDR3 reads TGTGCCAGCAGCCCGGATTGGGGGCGCGACACAGATACGCAGTATTTT.